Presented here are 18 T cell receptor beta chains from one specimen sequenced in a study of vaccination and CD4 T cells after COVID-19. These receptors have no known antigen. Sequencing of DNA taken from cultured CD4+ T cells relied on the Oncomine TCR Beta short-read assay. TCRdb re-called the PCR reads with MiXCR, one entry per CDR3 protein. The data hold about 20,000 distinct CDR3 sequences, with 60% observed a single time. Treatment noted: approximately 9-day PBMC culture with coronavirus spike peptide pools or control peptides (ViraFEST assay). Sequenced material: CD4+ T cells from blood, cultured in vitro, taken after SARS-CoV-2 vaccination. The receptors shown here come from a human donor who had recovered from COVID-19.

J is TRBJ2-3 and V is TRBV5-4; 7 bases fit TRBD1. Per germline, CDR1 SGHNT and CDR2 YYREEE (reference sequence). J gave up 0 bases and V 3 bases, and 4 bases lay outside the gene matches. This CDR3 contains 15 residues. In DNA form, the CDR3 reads TGTGCCAGCAGCTCTCCGGGACAGAGCACAGATACGCAGTATTTT. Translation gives CASSSPGQSTDTQYF.

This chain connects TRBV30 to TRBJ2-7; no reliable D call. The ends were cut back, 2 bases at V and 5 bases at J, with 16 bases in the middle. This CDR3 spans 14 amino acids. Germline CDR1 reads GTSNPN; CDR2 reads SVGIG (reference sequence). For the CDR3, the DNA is TGTGCCTGGAGTCGGGCTAGGAGTACCCACGAGCAGTACTTC. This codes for CAWSRARSTHEQYF.

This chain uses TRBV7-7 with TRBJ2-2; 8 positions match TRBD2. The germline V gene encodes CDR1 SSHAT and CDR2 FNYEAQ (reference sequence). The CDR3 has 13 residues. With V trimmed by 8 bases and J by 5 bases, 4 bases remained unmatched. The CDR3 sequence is CASRKRETGELFF. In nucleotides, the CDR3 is TGTGCCAGCCGCAAGCGGGAGACCGGGGAGCTGTTTTTT.

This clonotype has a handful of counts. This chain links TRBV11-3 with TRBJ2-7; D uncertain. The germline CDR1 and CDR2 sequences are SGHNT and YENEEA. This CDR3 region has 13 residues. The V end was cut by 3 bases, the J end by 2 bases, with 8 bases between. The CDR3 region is CASSFPSTYEQYF. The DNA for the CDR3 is TGTGCCAGCAGCTTTCCGTCTACCTACGAGCAGTACTTC.

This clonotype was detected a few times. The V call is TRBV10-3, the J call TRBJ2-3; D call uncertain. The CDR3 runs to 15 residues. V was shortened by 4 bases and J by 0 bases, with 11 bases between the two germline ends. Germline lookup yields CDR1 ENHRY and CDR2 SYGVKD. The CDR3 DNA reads TGTGCCATCAGTGCAGTGGGTACTAGCACAGATACGCAGTATTTT. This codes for CAISAVGTSTDTQYF.

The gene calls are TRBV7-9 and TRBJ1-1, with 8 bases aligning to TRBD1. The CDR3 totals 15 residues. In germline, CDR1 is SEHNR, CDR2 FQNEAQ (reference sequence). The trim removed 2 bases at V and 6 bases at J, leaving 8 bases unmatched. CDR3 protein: CASSLSGQGSSEAFF. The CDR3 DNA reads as TGTGCCAGCAGCTTATCAGGACAGGGATCCTCTGAAGCTTTCTTT.

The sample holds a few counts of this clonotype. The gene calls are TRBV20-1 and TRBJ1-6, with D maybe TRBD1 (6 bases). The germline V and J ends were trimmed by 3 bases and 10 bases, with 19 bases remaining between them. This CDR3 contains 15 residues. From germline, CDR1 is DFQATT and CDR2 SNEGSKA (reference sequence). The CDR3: CSARSGLGQNSPLHF. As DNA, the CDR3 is TGCAGTGCTAGGAGTGGGTTAGGACAGAACTCACCCCTCCACTTT.

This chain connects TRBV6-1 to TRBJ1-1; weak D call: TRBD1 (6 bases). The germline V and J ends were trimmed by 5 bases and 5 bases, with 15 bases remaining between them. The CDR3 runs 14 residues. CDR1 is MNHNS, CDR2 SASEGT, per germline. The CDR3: CASSPQGVKTEAFF. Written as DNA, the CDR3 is TGTGCCAGCAGTCCACAGGGAGTAAAGACTGAAGCTTTCTTT.

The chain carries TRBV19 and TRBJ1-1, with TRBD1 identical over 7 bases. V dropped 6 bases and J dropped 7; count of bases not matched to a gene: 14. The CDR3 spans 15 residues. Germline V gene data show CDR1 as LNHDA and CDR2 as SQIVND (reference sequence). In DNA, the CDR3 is TGTGCCAGTAGGAGACTAACAGGGGTGGTTGATGAAGCTTTCTTT. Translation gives CASRRLTGVVDEAFF.

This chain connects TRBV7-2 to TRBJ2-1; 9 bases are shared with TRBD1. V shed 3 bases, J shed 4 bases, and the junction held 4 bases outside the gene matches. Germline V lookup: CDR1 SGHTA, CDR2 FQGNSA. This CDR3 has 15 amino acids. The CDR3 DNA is TGTGCCAGCAGCTTGCCGACAGGGGGATACAATGAGCAGTTCTTC. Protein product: CASSLPTGGYNEQFF. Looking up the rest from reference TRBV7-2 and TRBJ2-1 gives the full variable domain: GAGVSQSPSNKVTEKGKDVELRCDPISGHTALYWYRQSLGQGLEFLIYFQGNSAPDKSGLPSDRFSAERTGGSVSTLTIQRTQQEDSAVYLCASSLPTGGYNEQFFGPGTRLTVL.

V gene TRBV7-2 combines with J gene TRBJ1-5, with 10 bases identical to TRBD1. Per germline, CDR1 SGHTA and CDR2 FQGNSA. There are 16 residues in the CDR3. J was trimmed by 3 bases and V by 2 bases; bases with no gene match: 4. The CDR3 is CASSLTGTGDNQPQHF. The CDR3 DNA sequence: TGTGCCAGCAGCTTAACCGGGACAGGGGACAATCAGCCCCAGCATTTT.

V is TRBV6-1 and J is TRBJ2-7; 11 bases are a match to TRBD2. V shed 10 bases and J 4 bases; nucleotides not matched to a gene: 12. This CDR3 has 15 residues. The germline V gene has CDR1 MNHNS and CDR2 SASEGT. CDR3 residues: CAIARLAGSGYEQYF. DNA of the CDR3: TGTGCCATCGCCCGACTAGCGGGGAGCGGGTACGAGCAGTACTTC.

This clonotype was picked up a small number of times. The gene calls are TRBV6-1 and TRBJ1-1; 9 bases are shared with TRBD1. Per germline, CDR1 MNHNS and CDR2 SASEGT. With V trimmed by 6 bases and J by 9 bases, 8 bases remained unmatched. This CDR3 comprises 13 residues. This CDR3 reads CASRFTGGVKAFF. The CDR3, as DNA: TGTGCCAGCAGATTCACAGGGGGCGTAAAAGCTTTCTTT.

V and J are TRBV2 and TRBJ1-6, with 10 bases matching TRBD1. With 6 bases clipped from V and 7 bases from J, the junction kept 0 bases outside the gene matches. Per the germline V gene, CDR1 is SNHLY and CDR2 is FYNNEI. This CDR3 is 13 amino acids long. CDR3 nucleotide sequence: TGTGCCAGCAGGGGACAGGGGAATTCACCCCTCCACTTT. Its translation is CASRGQGNSPLHF.

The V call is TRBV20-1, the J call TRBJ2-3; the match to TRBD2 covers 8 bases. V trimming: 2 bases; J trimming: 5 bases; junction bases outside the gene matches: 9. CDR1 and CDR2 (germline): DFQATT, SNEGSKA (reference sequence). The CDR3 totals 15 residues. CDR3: CSARSAGTSLDTQYF. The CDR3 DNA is TGCAGTGCTAGATCCGCCGGGACTAGTCTAGATACGCAGTATTTT.

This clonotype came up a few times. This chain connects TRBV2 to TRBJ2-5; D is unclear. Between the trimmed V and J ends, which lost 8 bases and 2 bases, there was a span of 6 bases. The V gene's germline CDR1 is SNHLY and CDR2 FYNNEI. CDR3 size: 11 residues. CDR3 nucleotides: TGTGCCAGCGTTGTACAAGAGACCCAGTACTTC. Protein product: CASVVQETQYF.

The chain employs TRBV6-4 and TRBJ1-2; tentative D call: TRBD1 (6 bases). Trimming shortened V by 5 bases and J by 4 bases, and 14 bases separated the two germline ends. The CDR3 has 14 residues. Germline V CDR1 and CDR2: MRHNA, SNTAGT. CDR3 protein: CASSPEGGTYGYTF. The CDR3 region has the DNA TGTGCCAGCAGTCCTGAGGGGGGAACCTATGGCTACACCTTC.

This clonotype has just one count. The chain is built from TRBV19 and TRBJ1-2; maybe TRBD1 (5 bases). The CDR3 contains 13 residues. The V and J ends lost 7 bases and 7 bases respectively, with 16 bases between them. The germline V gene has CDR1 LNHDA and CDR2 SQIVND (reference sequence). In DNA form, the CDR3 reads TGTGCCAGTATCCCCAATGGCCAGGGTGGCTACACCTTC. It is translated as CASIPNGQGGYTF.